This T cell receptor beta chain was found in a study of blood T cells in healthy people across ages. Study-wide findings and caveats: Per-million-T-cell TCR beta diversity fell roughly linearly with age.

Each individual donor underwent a draw of ten milliliters of peripheral blood. V shed 5 bases, J shed 0 bases, and the junction held 3 bases outside the gene matches. Germline loops: CDR1 SQVTM, CDR2 ANQGSEA. CDR3 size: 14 residues. The second PCR ran about 6 to 12 cycles with a sample-barcoded 5' primer and J-beta primers. Each of the cDNA molecules was tagged by a template-switch adaptor with 12 random nucleotides. TCRdb reprocessed the 5' RACE reads with MiXCR, giving one entry per CDR3 protein. The sample lists hundreds of thousands of distinct CDR3 sequences; approximately 48% were seen once. Of note for this clonotype: Its target is unknown.

What was sequenced was blood. The chain links TRBV29-1 to TRBJ2-3, with 9 bases aligning to TRBD2. The sequence derives from a man in his sixties in good health. The CDR3 DNA reads as TGCAGCGTTATAGCGGGGGCCAGCACAGATACGCAGTATTTT. Protein product: CSVIAGASTDTQYF.